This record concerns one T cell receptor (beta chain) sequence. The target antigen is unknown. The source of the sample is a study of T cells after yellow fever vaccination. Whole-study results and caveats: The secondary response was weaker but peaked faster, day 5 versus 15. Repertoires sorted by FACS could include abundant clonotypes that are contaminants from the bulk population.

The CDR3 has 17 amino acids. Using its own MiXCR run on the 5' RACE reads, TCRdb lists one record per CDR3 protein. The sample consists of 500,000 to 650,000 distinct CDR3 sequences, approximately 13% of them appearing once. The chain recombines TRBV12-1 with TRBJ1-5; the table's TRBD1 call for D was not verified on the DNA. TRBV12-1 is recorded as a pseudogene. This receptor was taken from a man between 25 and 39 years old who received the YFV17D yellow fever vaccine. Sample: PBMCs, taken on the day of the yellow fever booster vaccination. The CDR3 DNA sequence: TGTGCCAGCAGCTCGAAGGGGACAGGGACCAAGGATCAGCCCCAGCATTTT. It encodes CASSSKGTGTKDQPQHF.